The entry below describes one T cell receptor beta chain. The table lists this clone with a count of one. Its antigen is unknown. Per-base quality was not reported, and no clone a single base away is much larger than it. The germline V gene (reference sequence) yields MNHEY for CDR1 and SMNVEV for CDR2. The CDR3 contains 13 residues, cysteine and phenylalanine counted. The DNA shown is the 39-base CDR3, in frame from base 1. Unmatched junction bases come to 3, with V trimmed by 5 bases and J by 5 bases. TCRbeta CDR3 regions were amplified from genomic DNA by means of the immunoSEQ Assay, a bias-controlled multiplex PCR. The original pipeline was this. Within the assay, amplification of reference gene primers was used to estimate how many nucleated cells each sample contained. Sequence reads were collapsed and filtered to measure the absolute abundance of every unique TCRbeta CDR3 rearrangement. For each sample, productive Simpson clonality was calculated by taking the square root of Simpson's diversity index across productive rearrangements. TCRdb re-hosts the immuneACCESS table, in-frame sequences only. Its copies lack some clones; in the studies checked, an unresolved V gene accounts for under half of them, and the cause for the rest is not known. V, J and clone size are taken as reported in that table, and D and trimming were inferred from the DNA itself. Present in this sample are 15,000 to 17,000 clones, 75% to 85% of which were seen just once. The top ten constitute about 23% of the sample.

Each collaborating institution followed its own protocols to collect whole blood in K2EDTA tubes. For TCRbeta analysis, collaborators shipped samples in one of three forms: frozen whole blood, isolated PBMCs, or DNA extracted from either of those sample types. This sample is drawn from a study of blood T cell repertoires in COVID-19 (dated by TCRdb to 2018 to 2021). Regarding the study in general: The collaborator samples originated in the United States, Italy and Spain and spanned the acute and convalescent phases of COVID-19. The prospective study material was composed of cDNA or gDNA derived from T cells, B-cell-depleted T cells, or PBMCs. Deeply sampled blood TCRbeta repertoires from subjects exposed to, actively infected with, or recovered from COVID-19 were included in the dataset. The repertoires were made available in a free public database intended to serve as a resource for research on the immune response to SARS-CoV-2. The samples were drawn from two sources: the first 160 participants of the ongoing ImmuneRACE study, and 950 to 1,500 subjects contributed by 6 global collaborators. A de-identified subject ID, COVID-19 status, age in years and sex were almost always included in the sample metadata. HLA class I and class II types, where available, came from metadata supplied by the sample provider rather than from assay-based typing.

What the research found in general, with its limitations: The quantity of clinical and demographic metadata differed by source and by participant and was supplied without curation.

Material for sequencing was peripheral blood. The sequence derives from a man older than 75 with active or convalescent COVID-19. This sequence uses TRBV27 and TRBJ1-2; 9 bases in the junction line up with TRBD1. CDR3 loop: CASSPGTGYGYTF. The DNA sequence follows: TGTGCCAGCAGTCCCGGGACAGGGTATGGCTACACCTTC.